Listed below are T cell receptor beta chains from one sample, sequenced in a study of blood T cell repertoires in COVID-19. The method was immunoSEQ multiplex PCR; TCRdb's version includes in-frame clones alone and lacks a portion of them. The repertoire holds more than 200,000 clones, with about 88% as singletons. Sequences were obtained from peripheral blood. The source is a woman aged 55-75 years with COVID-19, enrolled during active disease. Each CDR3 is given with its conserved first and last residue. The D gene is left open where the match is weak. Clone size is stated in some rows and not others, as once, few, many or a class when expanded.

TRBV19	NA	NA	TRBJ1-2	TGTGCCAGTAGCCGACCCCCGACAGGAGCTAACTATGGCTACACCTTC	CASSRPPTGANYGYTF
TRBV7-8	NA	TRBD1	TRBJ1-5	TGTGCCAGCAGCGACCGAAACAGGGGTGACAATCAGCCCCAGCATTTT	CASSDRNRGDNQPQHF
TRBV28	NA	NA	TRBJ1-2	TGTGCCAGCAGGACAGGCGTATATGGCTACACCTTC	CASRTGVYGYTF
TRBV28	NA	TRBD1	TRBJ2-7	TGTGCCATCACTGAGACAGGGGGATCCTACGAGCAGTACTTC	CAITETGGSYEQYF
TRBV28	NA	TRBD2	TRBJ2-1	TGTGCCAGCTTGTCGTCGGGAGGAGGTTACAATGAGCAGTTCTTC	CASLSSGGGYNEQFF
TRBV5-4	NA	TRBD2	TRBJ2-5	TGTGCCAGCAGCGCGGCTAGCGGGAGAGGAGAGACCCAGTACTTC	CASSAASGRGETQYF
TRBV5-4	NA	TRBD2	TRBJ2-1	TGTGCCAGCAGCTTCGGGACTAGCGGGAACTACAATGAGCAGTTCTTC	CASSFGTSGNYNEQFF
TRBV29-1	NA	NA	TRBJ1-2	TGCAGCGTTGATGAGGGCCCATTCGGAGGCTACACCTTC	CSVDEGPFGGYTF
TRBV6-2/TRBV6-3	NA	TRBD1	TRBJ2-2	TGTGCCAGCAGTCGACAGGGATCCATCGGGGAGCTGTTTTTT	CASSRQGSIGELFF
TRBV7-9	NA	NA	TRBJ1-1	TGTGCCAGCAGCTTGAGATCTGCCTTGATGAGTGAAGCTTTCTTT	CASSLRSALMSEAFF
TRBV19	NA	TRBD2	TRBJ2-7	TGTGCCAGTAGTGCCCGGGGGGGCAGACCCCACTTC	CASSARGGRPHF
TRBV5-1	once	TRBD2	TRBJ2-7	TGCGCCAGCAGGGGACTCAGACTAGCGGGAGCGACCTACGAGCAGTACTTC	CASRGLRLAGATYEQYF
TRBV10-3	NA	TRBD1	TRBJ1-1	TGTGCCATCAGCGCACAGGGGGCCGGTAGCACTGAAGCTTTCTTT	CAISAQGAGSTEAFF
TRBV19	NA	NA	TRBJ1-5	TGTGCCAGTAGTATAGGGGCCTGGGGGCTTGATTTT	CASSIGAWGLDF
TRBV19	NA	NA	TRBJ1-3	TGTGCCAGTAGTACACAGACAACTAGCTCTGGAAACACCATATATTTT	CASSTQTTSSGNTIYF
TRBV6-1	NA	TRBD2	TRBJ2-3	TGTGCCAGCAGTGAAAGCCCTCGGCGAGCGGGAGTTCCAGATACGCAGTATTTT	CASSESPRRAGVPDTQYF
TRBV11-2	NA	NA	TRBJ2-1	TGTGCCAGCCAGGGGCCGTCCTACAATGAGCAGTTCTTC	CASQGPSYNEQFF
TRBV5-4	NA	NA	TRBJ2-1	TGTGCCAGCAGCACGGCACAGGGATTCTACAATGAGCAGTTCTTC	CASSTAQGFYNEQFF
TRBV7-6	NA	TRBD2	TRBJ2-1	TGTGCCAGCAGCGTAAGAGCGGGAGAAGGCTACAATGAGCAGTTCTTC	CASSVRAGEGYNEQFF
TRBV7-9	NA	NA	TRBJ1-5	TGTGCCAGCAGCCCAATGGGGGGTAGGGGTCAGCCCCAGCATTTT	CASSPMGGRGQPQHF
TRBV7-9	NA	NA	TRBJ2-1	TGTGCCAGCAGCGCCCACTTGAATACTCTCCATGAGCAGTTCTTC	CASSAHLNTLHEQFF
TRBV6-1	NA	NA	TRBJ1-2	TGTGCCAGCAGTGAAGCGCTTAGCAGTCTGCGAGGCTACACCTTC	CASSEALSSLRGYTF
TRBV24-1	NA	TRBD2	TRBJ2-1	TGTGCCACCAGTGCGAATAGCGGGAGGTCAGGTGAGCAGTTCTTC	CATSANSGRSGEQFF